This TCR beta chain comes out of a study of cytomegalovirus exposure and HLA in healthy donors. Remarks on this clone: Its cognate antigen is unknown.

Study-wide points: High specificity and sensitivity for cytomegalovirus status were reported for the classifier. The investigators catalogued 150 or so TCR beta chains as cytomegalovirus-associated. It was likely that a cluster of highly shared sequence variants was a sequencing artifact.

PCR was performed using 60 Vbeta and 13 Jbeta primers. Original methodology: It was a later analysis that counted roughly 80 million unique TCR beta chains, of which roughly 11 million were shared. Profiled with immunoSEQ multiplex PCR; TCRdb holds only in-frame clones, not every one. D and trimming were read from the DNA, whereas the V and J calls and clone size are those reported in that table. The sample has 65,000 to 75,000 clones; around 77% are singletons. Germline-derived CDR1 and CDR2 are SGHTA and FQGNSA. The CDR3 is made up of 14 amino acids. V dropped 6 bases and J dropped 1 base, with 12 bases sitting between them.

The rearrangement uses TRBV7-2 and TRBJ1-1; D unresolved. The receptor was isolated from a man aged 45-60 years in good health and CMV-seronegative. Sequencing input: PBMCs. This CDR3 reads CASSPTGRNTEAFF. The CDR3 DNA reads as TGTGCCAGCAGTCCGACTGGAAGGAACACTGAAGCTTTCTTT.